The present T cell receptor beta chain was sequenced within a study of blood T cell repertoires in COVID-19. At the level of the study: Sites across the United States, Italy and Spain contributed samples from acute and convalescent COVID-19. The cDNA or gDNA used as material had been derived from T cells, B-cell-depleted T cells, or PBMCs.

In the original workflow: It was from reference gene primer amplification that nucleated cell counts were estimated. Here immunoSEQ multiplex PCR was the method, and the copy in TCRdb shows in-frame clones only, minus some. Clone size and the V and J calls come from that table; the DNA yielded D and trimming. This sample has hundreds of thousands of clones, with 70% to 90% found just once. Trimming stripped 4 bases from V and 1 base from J, with 10 bases between. CDR1 is SGHVS and CDR2 is FQNEAQ in the germline V gene. CDR3 length: 15 residues. The J gene is TRBJ1-4, the V gene TRBV7-8, with D possibly matching TRBD1 (5 bases). Material: peripheral blood. This TCR came from a woman aged 55-70 years with acute or convalescent COVID-19. This CDR3 is CASSSGTLTNEKLFF. The DNA for the CDR3 is TGTGCCAGCAGCTCCGGGACTTTAACTAATGAAAAACTGTTTTTT.